The rows below give T cell receptor beta chains drawn from one sample of a study of cytomegalovirus exposure and HLA in healthy donors. TCRdb's table, derived via immunoSEQ multiplex PCR, lists solely in-frame clones and lacks some. Of fewer than 200,000 clones listed, 87% are singletons. The sequencing sample was made of PBMCs. The receptors stem from a woman aged 25 to 39 in good health and CMV-seronegative. The CDR3 runs from the conserved cysteine through the conserved F or W. Fields, in order: D gene, J gene, clone size, V gene, CDR3 DNA, CDR3 protein. D genes are given only for firm matches. Some rows have no size entry. The others give once, few or many, or a class for an expanded clone.

TRBD1 TRBJ1-1 - TRBV4-3 TGCGCCAGCAGCCAAGCATTGGGACAGGGTAGTTTCGCTGAAGCTTTCTTT CASSQALGQGSFAEAFF
- TRBJ2-7 - TRBV7-7 - CASSFGQGPTYEQYF
TRBD2 TRBJ2-1 - TRBV19 TGTGCCAGTAGCCCTAGACTAGCGGGGGGCCGGGAGCAGTTCTTC CASSPRLAGGREQFF
TRBD2 TRBJ2-7 - TRBV30 TGTGCCTGGAGTCCCCCATTAGCGGGGGGTTCCTACGAGCAGTACTTC CAWSPPLAGGSYEQYF
- TRBJ2-1 - TRBV9 TGTGCCAGCAGCGTGGGGGGGGCCGTGGGTAATGAGCAGTTCTTC CASSVGGAVGNEQFF
TRBD2 TRBJ2-7 few TRBV9 TGTGCCAGCAGCCCCTGGGGGGGTAAAGACGAGCAGTACTTC CASSPWGGKDEQYF
TRBD1 TRBJ1-2 - TRBV19 TGTGCCAGTACCTGGACAGGGGACGGCTATGGCTACACCTTC CASTWTGDGYGYTF
- TRBJ2-3 - TRBV2 TGTGCCAGCAGTGAAGGTATTGGGGGGGCGACAGATACGCAGTATTTT CASSEGIGGATDTQYF
TRBD1 TRBJ1-4 - TRBV4-3 TGCGCCAGCAGCTTTACAGGGGCTGTGTATGAAAAACTGTTTTTT CASSFTGAVYEKLFF
- TRBJ1-6 - TRBV11-2 TGTGCCAGCAGCTCCATGGCGGGATACTCACCCCTCCACTTT CASSSMAGYSPLHF
- TRBJ2-7 - TRBV4-1 TGCGCCAGCAGCCAAGTTGGGCCCAGGTACGAGCAGTACTTC CASSQVGPRYEQYF
- TRBJ1-3 - TRBV27 TGTGCCAGCAGTCCTATAGGGGGCTCTGGAAACACCATATATTTT CASSPIGGSGNTIYF
- TRBJ1-1 - TRBV7-9 TGTGCCAGCAGCTCCCCCAACAGGGCTAACACTGAAGCTTTCTTT CASSSPNRANTEAFF
- TRBJ2-3 - TRBV5-4 TGTGCCAGCAGGCCTCCATCAGGCGATACGCAGTATTTT CASRPPSGDTQYF
- TRBJ1-3 - TRBV10-2 TGCGCCAGCAGGGCCTCGGAGGCGCCTTACTCTGGAAACACCATATATTTT CASRASEAPYSGNTIYF
TRBD1 TRBJ1-1 - TRBV2 TGTGCCAGCAGGACGGACAGGGGAGTTACTGTAGACACTGAAGCTTTCTTT CASRTDRGVTVDTEAFF
- TRBJ1-1 few TRBV6-5 TGTGCCAGCAGTTACGACGGGGGGGGTGGGACTGAAGCTTTCTTT CASSYDGGGGTEAFF
- TRBJ1-2 - TRBV30 TGTGCCTGGAGTACTGGGGGGGTTAACTATGGCTACACCTTC CAWSTGGVNYGYTF
- TRBJ1-2 - TRBV19 TGTGCCAGTAGTGTCGGACTGGAAGCTAACTATGGCTACACCTTC CASSVGLEANYGYTF
TRBD1 TRBJ2-1 - TRBV18 TGTGCCAGCTCAATTGGACAGGGGCCGGATGAGCAGTTCTTC CASSIGQGPDEQFF
TRBD2 TRBJ2-3 - TRBV2 TGTGCCAGCAGTGGACTAGCGGGGGGCATAACAGATACGCAGTATTTT CASSGLAGGITDTQYF
- TRBJ1-2 - TRBV2 TGTGCCAGCAGTGACGGGGGAGGGGCATATGGCTACACCTTC CASSDGGGAYGYTF
TRBD2 TRBJ2-7 - TRBV10-2 TGCGCCAGCAGGGACCGGGGGAAGCGGGGGACCTACGAGCAGTACTTC CASRDRGKRGTYEQYF
TRBD2 TRBJ2-3 few TRBV2 TGTGCCAGCAACCTAGGACTAGCGGGGGTAGATACGCAGTATTTT CASNLGLAGVDTQYF
TRBD1 TRBJ2-7 - TRBV4-1 TGCGCCAGCAGCCCCGAGACAGGGTACGAGCAGTACTTC CASSPETGYEQYF
- TRBJ1-1 once TRBV6-1 TGTGCCAGCAGTGAGGAAGGGACTTACACTGAAGCTTTCTTT CASSEEGTYTEAFF
TRBD1 TRBJ1-1 - TRBV7-9 TGTGCCAGCCAGACAGGGGATTTCACTGAAGCTTTCTTT CASQTGDFTEAFF
- TRBJ1-2 - TRBV4-3 TGCGCCAGCAGCCAAGGTTTAGGCCCCGACTTGCTAAAACTAAATGGCTACACCTTC CASSQGLGPDLLKLNGYTF
- TRBJ2-3 - TRBV27 TGTGCCAGCAGCCCCCTGGCCACACAAGATACGCAGTATTTT CASSPLATQDTQYF
TRBD2 TRBJ2-7 - TRBV2 TGTGCCAGCAGTGGCGGGGCAGCGGGGAGCTACGAGCAGTACTTC CASSGGAAGSYEQYF
- TRBJ2-7 - TRBV11-2 TGTGCCAGCAGGTCAGGGATCGCCTACGAGCAGTACTTC CASRSGIAYEQYF
TRBD1 TRBJ1-2 - TRBV28 TGTGCCAGCAGCCTCTTTCCACACCCTAGGGGGCTTCACTATGGCTACACCTTC CASSLFPHPRGLHYGYTF
TRBD1 TRBJ2-7 - TRBV13 TGTGCCAGCAGCCCACGCCCCCGACAGGGTAGGTCCTACGAGCAGTACTTC CASSPRPRQGRSYEQYF
- TRBJ2-2 - TRBV19 TGTGCCAGTAGTATTCGACTGAGCACCGGGGAGCTGTTTTTT CASSIRLSTGELFF
- TRBJ2-2 - TRBV7-9 TGTGCCAGCAGCTTAGTGTCAGGGGTCGGCACCGGGGAGCTGTTTTTT CASSLVSGVGTGELFF
- TRBJ1-6 - TRBV11-3 TGTGCCAGCAGCAACGACAGTGGTAATTCACCCCTCCACTTT CASSNDSGNSPLHF
- TRBJ2-2 once TRBV9 TGTGCCAGCAACCTGGACAGCATCTTCACCGGGGAGCTGTTTTTT CASNLDSIFTGELFF
TRBD1 TRBJ1-3 - TRBV13 TGTGCCAGCAGCTTAAGCCCGACAGGGAAAAGTGGAAACACCATATATTTT CASSLSPTGKSGNTIYF
- TRBJ1-1 - TRBV10-3 TGTGCCACAGGACAGACTCGGGACACTGAAGCTTTCTTT CATGQTRDTEAFF
- TRBJ1-5 - TRBV27 TGTGCCAGCAGCTATGACGGGTCCATGGGTCAGCCCCAGCATTTT CASSYDGSMGQPQHF
TRBD1 TRBJ1-2 - TRBV29-1 TGCAGCGTTCGGGACAGGGGGGGCTATGGCTACACCTTC CSVRDRGGYGYTF
TRBD2 TRBJ2-5 - TRBV9 TGTGCCAGCAGCCCGGGACTAGCGGGGGGGCGGGAAGAGACCCAGTACTTC CASSPGLAGGREETQYF
TRBD1 TRBJ2-7 few TRBV15 TGTGCCACCAGCCGTCACATCCAGGACAGGGACCACGAGCAGTACTTC CATSRHIQDRDHEQYF
- TRBJ2-3 - TRBV5-8 TGTGCCAGCAGCAACAAGACTTACACAGATACGCAGTATTTT CASSNKTYTDTQYF
TRBD1 TRBJ1-2 - TRBV7-2 TGTGCCAGCAGCTTAGAGTCCCAGGGGGCGTCCAACTATGGCTACACCTTC CASSLESQGASNYGYTF
- TRBJ1-3 - TRBV10-2 TGCGCCAGCAGTACTAAAAGAGAAGATAGGGGAAACACCATATATTTT CASSTKREDRGNTIYF
- TRBJ1-1 - TRBV5-5 TGTGCCAGCAGCTTCGGGAGTAACACTGAAGCTTTCTTT CASSFGSNTEAFF
- TRBJ1-1 - TRBV6-5 TGTGCCAGCAGTTACTCCGGGGAGGGCACTGAAGCTTTCTTT CASSYSGEGTEAFF
- TRBJ2-1 - TRBV29-1 TGCAGCGCTGCAGGGCGGGGGCCCTCCTACAATGAGCAGTTCTTC CSAAGRGPSYNEQFF
TRBD1 TRBJ1-6 - TRBV6-6 TGTGCCAGCAGTTACCGGGACAGAAATTCACCCCTCCACTTT CASSYRDRNSPLHF
TRBD1 TRBJ2-3 - TRBV5-1 TGCGCCAGCAGCTCCCCCGGGACAGGGACCTCAGATACGCAGTATTTT CASSSPGTGTSDTQYF
TRBD1 TRBJ2-2 - TRBV4-3 TGCGCCAGCAGCCAAGATGGACAGGGGGCCAACACCGGGGAGCTGTTTTTT CASSQDGQGANTGELFF
TRBD2 TRBJ2-1 - TRBV5-1 TGCGCCAGCAGCTTGGAAGCGGGGGCGAAACAGTTCTTC CASSLEAGAKQFF